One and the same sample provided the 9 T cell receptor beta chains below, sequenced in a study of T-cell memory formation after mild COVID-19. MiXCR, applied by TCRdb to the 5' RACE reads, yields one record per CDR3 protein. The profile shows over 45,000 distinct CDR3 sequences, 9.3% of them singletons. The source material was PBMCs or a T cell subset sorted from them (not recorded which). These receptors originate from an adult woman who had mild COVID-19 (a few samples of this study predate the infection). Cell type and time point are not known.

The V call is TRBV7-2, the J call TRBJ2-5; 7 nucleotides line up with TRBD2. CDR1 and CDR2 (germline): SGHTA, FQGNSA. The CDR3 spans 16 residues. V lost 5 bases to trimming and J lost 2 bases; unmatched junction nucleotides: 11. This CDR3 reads CASSPKRAGDQETQYF. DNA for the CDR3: TGTGCCAGCAGCCCTAAGCGTGCGGGGGATCAAGAGACCCAGTACTTC. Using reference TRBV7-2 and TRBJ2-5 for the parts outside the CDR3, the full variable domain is GAGVSQSPSNKVTEKGKDVELRCDPISGHTALYWYRQSLGQGLEFLIYFQGNSAPDKSGLPSDRFSAERTGGSVSTLTIQRTQQEDSAVYLCASSPKRAGDQETQYFGPGTRLLVL.

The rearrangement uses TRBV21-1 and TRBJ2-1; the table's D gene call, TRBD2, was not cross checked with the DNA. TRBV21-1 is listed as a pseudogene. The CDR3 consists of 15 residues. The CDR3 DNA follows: TGTGCCATGCCGGGACTAGCGGAGGGGGTTAATGAGCAGTTCTTC. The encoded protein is CAMPGLAEGVNEQFF.

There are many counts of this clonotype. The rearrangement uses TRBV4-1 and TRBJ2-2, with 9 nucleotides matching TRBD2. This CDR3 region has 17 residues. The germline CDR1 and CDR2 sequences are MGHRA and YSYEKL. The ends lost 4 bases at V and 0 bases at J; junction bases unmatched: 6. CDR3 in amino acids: CASSLLGLASNTGELFF. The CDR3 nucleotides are TGCGCCAGCAGCCTCCTCGGACTAGCGTCGAACACCGGGGAGCTGTTTTTT.

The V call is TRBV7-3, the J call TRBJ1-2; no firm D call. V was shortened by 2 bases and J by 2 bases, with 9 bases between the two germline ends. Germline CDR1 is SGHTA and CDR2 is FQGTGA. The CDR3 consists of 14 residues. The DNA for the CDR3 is TGTGCCAGCAGCTTAGACGGCAGAAACTATGGCTACACCTTC. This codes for CASSLDGRNYGYTF.

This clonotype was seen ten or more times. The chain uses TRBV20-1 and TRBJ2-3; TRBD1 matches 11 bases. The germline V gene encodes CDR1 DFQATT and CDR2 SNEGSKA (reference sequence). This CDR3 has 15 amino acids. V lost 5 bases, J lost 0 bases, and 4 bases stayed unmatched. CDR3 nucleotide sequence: TGCAGTGCTGAGGACAGGGGGCTCAGCACAGATACGCAGTATTTT. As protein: CSAEDRGLSTDTQYF.

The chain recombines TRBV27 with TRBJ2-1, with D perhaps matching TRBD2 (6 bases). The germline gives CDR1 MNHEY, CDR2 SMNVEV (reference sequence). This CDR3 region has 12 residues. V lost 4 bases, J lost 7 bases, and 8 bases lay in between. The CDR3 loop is CASSYGTNEQFF. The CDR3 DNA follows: TGTGCCAGCAGTTACGGGACTAATGAGCAGTTCTTC.

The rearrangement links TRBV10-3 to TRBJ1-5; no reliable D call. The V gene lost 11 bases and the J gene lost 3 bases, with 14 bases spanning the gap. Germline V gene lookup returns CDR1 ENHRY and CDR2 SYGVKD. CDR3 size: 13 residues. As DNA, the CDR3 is TGTGCCTCCACTGGGAGCCTCAATCAGCCCCAGCATTTT. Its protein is CASTGSLNQPQHF.

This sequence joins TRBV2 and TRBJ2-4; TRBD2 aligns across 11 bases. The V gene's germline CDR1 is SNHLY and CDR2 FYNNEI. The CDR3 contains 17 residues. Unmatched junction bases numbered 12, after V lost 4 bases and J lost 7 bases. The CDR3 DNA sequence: TGTGCCAGCAGTGGAGTGAAACTAGCGGGAGTGGGCAACATTCAGTACTTC. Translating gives CASSGVKLAGVGNIQYF.

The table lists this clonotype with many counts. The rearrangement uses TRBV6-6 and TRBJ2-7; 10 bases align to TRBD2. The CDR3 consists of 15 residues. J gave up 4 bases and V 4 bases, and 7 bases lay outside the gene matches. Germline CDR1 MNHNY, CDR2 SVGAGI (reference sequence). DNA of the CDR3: TGTGCCAGCAGTTCAGAGCGGGGGGGGAGTTACGAGCAGTACTTC. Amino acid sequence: CASSSERGGSYEQYF.